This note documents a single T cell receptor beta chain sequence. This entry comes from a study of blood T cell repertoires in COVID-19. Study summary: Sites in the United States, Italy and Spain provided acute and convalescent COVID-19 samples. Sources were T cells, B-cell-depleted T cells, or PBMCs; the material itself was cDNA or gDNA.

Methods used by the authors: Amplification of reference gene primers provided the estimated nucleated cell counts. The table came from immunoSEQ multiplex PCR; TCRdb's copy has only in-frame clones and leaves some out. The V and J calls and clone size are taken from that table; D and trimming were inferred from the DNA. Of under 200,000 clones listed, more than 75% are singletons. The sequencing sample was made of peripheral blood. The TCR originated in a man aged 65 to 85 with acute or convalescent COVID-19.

This chain's CDR3 is CSAGGVNTGELFF. For the CDR3, the DNA is TGCAGCGCAGGGGGCGTTAATACCGGGGAGCTGTTTTTT. This chain connects TRBV29-1 to TRBJ2-2; TRBD1 matches at 8 bases. Germline-derived CDR1 and CDR2 are SQVTM and ANQGSEA. V gave up 7 bases and J gave up 5 bases; unmatched junction bases: 6. The CDR3 sequence is 13 residues long.